The rows below give T cell receptor beta chains drawn from one sample of a study of CD8 T cells in Susac syndrome. TCRdb ran MiXCR on the immunoSEQ multiplex PCR reads and lists one entry per CDR3 protein. The table records under 200,000 distinct CDR3 sequences, 85% to 95% of them present only once. Input material: CD4+ T cells from PBMCs. Receptors were obtained from a human donor with Susac syndrome. The CDR3 runs from the conserved cysteine through the conserved F or W. A D gene is named only where the DNA matches it firmly. For some rows the clone size is stated as once, few or many, or as a class when expanded; others skip it.

TRBJ2-6 | NA | NA | TRBV7-2 | TGTGCCAGCAGCTTGTACTCTGGGGCCAACGTCCTGACTTTC | CASSLYSGANVLTF
TRBJ2-7 | NA | NA | TRBV29-1 | TGCAGCGTTGCGGGCCGACTAGCCTACGAGCAGTACTTC | CSVAGRLAYEQYF
TRBJ1-6 | NA | NA | TRBV5-1 | TGCGCCTCCAAGGAGGACCTCTATAATTCACCCCTCCACTTT | CASKEDLYNSPLHF
TRBJ2-1 | NA | NA | TRBV20-1 | TGCAGTGCTAGTCGTCAGACCTACAATGAGCAGTTCTTC | CSASRQTYNEQFF
TRBJ2-7 | TRBD1 | NA | TRBV7-2 | TGTGCCAGCAGCTTAGGCAATGACAGGGTCACCTACGAGCAGTACTTC | CASSLGNDRVTYEQYF
TRBJ2-7 | NA | few | TRBV18 | TGTGCCAGCTCATCGACAGTCCCCTACGAGCAGTACTTC | CASSSTVPYEQYF
TRBJ1-5 | NA | NA | TRBV2 | TGTGCCAGCAGTGAAGAGTACCAGCCCCAGCATTTT | CASSEEYQPQHF
TRBJ2-5 | NA | NA | TRBV30 | TGTGCCTGGAAGGGAGAGACCCAGTACTTC | CAWKGETQYF
TRBJ2-5 | TRBD1 | NA | TRBV19 | TGTGCCAGTAGTACCCAGGGGGCAAGTATCGGGACCCAGTACTTC | CASSTQGASIGTQYF
TRBJ2-7 | NA | NA | TRBV2 | TGTGCCAGCGGCGGAGCAGGAGCAACCTACGAGCAGTACTTC | CASGGAGATYEQYF
TRBJ1-6 | TRBD1 | NA | TRBV20-1 | TGCAGTGCTAGAGATCTCGGGACAGGGAGTTCACCCCTCCACTTT | CSARDLGTGSSPLHF
TRBJ2-7 | NA | NA | TRBV23-1 | TGCGCCAGCAGTCAGGAACAAACAGGGTACTTCTCCTACGAGCAGTACTTC | CASSQEQTGYFSYEQYF
TRBJ1-6 | NA | NA | TRBV20-1 | TGCAGTGCTAGGTGGAGGGGCAGGTCACCCCTCCACTTT | CSARWRGRSPLHF
TRBJ2-2 | TRBD2 | NA | TRBV2 | TGTGCCAGCAGTAGGACTAGGTCCACCGGGGAGCTGTTTTTT | CASSRTRSTGELFF
TRBJ2-5 | TRBD2 | NA | TRBV9 | TGTGCCAGCAGCCCTACTACGGGACTAGCGGGGCAAGAGACCCAGTACTTC | CASSPTTGLAGQETQYF
TRBJ1-2 | NA | NA | TRBV29-1 | TGCAGCGTTGGGGGGGACCACTATGGCTACACCTTC | CSVGGDHYGYTF
TRBJ2-2 | NA | NA | TRBV10-3 | TGTGCCATCACCCAGGGACAGAACACCGGGGAGCTGTTTTTT | CAITQGQNTGELFF
TRBJ2-7 | NA | NA | TRBV29-1 | TGCAGCGTTGAAGATCGCCGGGGGCCCTCCTACGAGCAGTACTTC | CSVEDRRGPSYEQYF
TRBJ2-7 | TRBD1 | once | TRBV5-6 | TGTGCCAGCAGCTTAACAGGGGTAGAGCAGTACTTC | CASSLTGVEQYF
TRBJ2-5 | TRBD1 | NA | TRBV29-1 | TGCAGCGTCTTAATAGGGCTAGACAGGGGCCAGTACTTC | CSVLIGLDRGQYF
TRBJ1-4 | NA | NA | TRBV12-5 | TGTGCTAGTGGTCCCCGGGACGGTAATGAAAAACTGTTTTTT | CASGPRDGNEKLFF
TRBJ2-5 | NA | NA | TRBV29-1 | TGCAGCGTTGAAGCATCAGGGAGGGAGACCCAGTACTTC | CSVEASGRETQYF
TRBJ2-7 | NA | NA | TRBV5-6 | TGTGCCAGCAGCCGGACGAGTTACGAGCAGTACTTC | CASSRTSYEQYF
TRBJ1-1 | TRBD1 | NA | TRBV3-1 | TGTGCCAGCAGCCCCTTCTCGGGGACAGGCACTGAAGCTTTCTTT | CASSPFSGTGTEAFF
TRBJ1-6 | NA | NA | TRBV7-2 | TGTGCCAGCAGCAATACCGACAGCCGATCACCCCTCCACTTT | CASSNTDSRSPLHF
TRBJ2-1 | TRBD2 | NA | TRBV4-1 | TGCGCCAGCAGCCAATACGGGGGGATGGGAAATGAGCAGTTCTTC | CASSQYGGMGNEQFF
TRBJ1-5 | TRBD1 | once | TRBV5-1 | TGCGCCAGCAGCCTCGGACAGGGAAGCAATCAGCCCCAGCATTTT | CASSLGQGSNQPQHF
TRBJ1-2 | TRBD1 | few | TRBV12-3/TRBV12-4 | TGTGCCAGCAGTCCGGGACAGGGGGCCCTAGGCTACACCTTC | CASSPGQGALGYTF
TRBJ2-3 | TRBD1 | once | TRBV28 | TGTGCCAGCAGACAGGGGATTAGCACAGATACGCAGTATTTT | CASRQGISTDTQYF
TRBJ2-3 | NA | NA | TRBV19 | TGTGCCAGTAGTACTCCGGGACTCATCAGAGAGGGCACAGATACGCAGTATTTT | CASSTPGLIREGTDTQYF
TRBJ2-7 | NA | NA | TRBV15 | TGTGCCACCAGCAGAGAAAAAACAGGCCCTAGCTCCTACGAGCAGTACTTC | CATSREKTGPSSYEQYF
TRBJ2-6 | TRBD1 | NA | TRBV9 | TGTGCCAGCAGCGTGATCCGGGACAGGGTTGCCCCCGGCTCTGGGGCCAACGTCCTGACTTTC | CASSVIRDRVAPGSGANVLTF
TRBJ1-1 | NA | NA | TRBV10-3 | TGTGCCATCAGTGAGCAGAGGGGGGACACTGAAGCTTTCTTT | CAISEQRGDTEAFF
TRBJ2-1 | TRBD2 | NA | TRBV9 | TGCGCCAGCGGGGGCTCGAGCTCCTACAATGAGCAGTTCTTC | CASGGSSSYNEQFF
TRBJ1-4 | NA | NA | TRBV20-1 | TGCAGTGCTGGCGCAGGGTATTCAACTAATGAAAAACTGTTTTTT | CSAGAGYSTNEKLFF
TRBJ2-1 | TRBD2 | once | TRBV3-1 | TGTGCCAGCAGCCAAGATGGGACTAGCGGACCCTACAATGAGCAGTTCTTC | CASSQDGTSGPYNEQFF
TRBJ1-1 | NA | NA | TRBV20-1 | TGCAGTGCTAAACTCGGGACGGGGGCGGTGAACACTGAAGCTTTCTTT | CSAKLGTGAVNTEAFF